The sequence of this T cell receptor beta chain was determined in a study of shared clonotypes between healthy human individuals. On the study more broadly: The study enrolled a couple of women and a few men aged 18 to 49. The study's findings and limits: Donors were few, which limited the genetic and exposure-history diversity represented. Investigators expected sequencing depth to affect clonotype sharing among donors. For naive CD4 cells, roughly 5% of clonotypes were shared across a handful of donors.

About this clone: The target antigen is unknown.

The table came from immunoSEQ multiplex PCR; TCRdb's copy has only in-frame clones and leaves some out. Of about 2.3 million clones listed, approximately 93% are singletons. The CDR3 covers 13 residues. The ends were cut back, 1 base at V and 10 bases at J, with 11 bases in the middle. Germline CDR1 reads SEHNR; CDR2 reads FQNEAQ (reference sequence). This chain connects TRBV7-9 to TRBJ2-1, with a tentative D call TRBD1 (5 bases). The sequence was obtained from a man younger than 35 in good health. Some clones in this sample may be carry-over from other donors' samples. Sequences were obtained from naive CD4+ T cells from PBMCs. Stated subset: CD45RA+ positively selected. CDR3 in amino acids: CASSLERGREQFF. Here the CDR3 DNA reads TGTGCCAGCAGCTTAGAAAGGGGCCGGGAGCAGTTCTTC.